Listed below are T cell receptor beta chains from one sample, sequenced in a study of T-cell reconstitution after alpha-beta-depleted transplantation in children. TCRdb used MiXCR to reprocess the PCR reads, holding one entry per CDR3 protein. The table has 200,000 to 250,000 distinct CDR3 sequences, 7.5% to 10% seen once. Sequences were derived from PBMCs from the stem cell graft donor, sampled from the stem cell graft. The receptors come from a human donor who donated a stem cell graft to a child with SCID. CDR3s include the opening cysteine and the closing phenylalanine or tryptophan. The D gene is left open where the match is weak. A row's size may be missing; if present it is once, few, many or a size class.

clone size: many
J gene: TRBJ2-3
V gene: TRBV20-1
D gene: TRBD1
CDR3 protein: CSARSGQGTDTQYF
CDR3 DNA: TGCAGTGCTAGATCAGGACAGGGAACAGATACGCAGTATTTT

clone size: many
J gene: TRBJ1-4
V gene: TRBV6-1
D gene: TRBD1
CDR3 protein: CASSAQGTGGEKLFF
CDR3 DNA: TGTGCCAGCAGTGCGCAGGGGACAGGGGGAGAAAAACTGTTTTTT

clone size: many
J gene: TRBJ2-1
V gene: TRBV3-1
D gene: TRBD2
CDR3 protein: CASSQGWGMVAGGYNEQFF
CDR3 DNA: TGTGCCAGCAGCCAAGGATGGGGAATGGTAGCGGGGGGCTACAATGAGCAGTTCTTC

clone size: many
J gene: TRBJ1-2
V gene: TRBV5-6
D gene: TRBD1
CDR3 protein: CASSVGQSYGYTF
CDR3 DNA: TGTGCCAGCAGCGTGGGACAGTCTTATGGCTACACCTTC

clone size: many
J gene: TRBJ1-2
V gene: TRBV5-1
D gene: TRBD1
CDR3 protein: CASSLRQGIWYTF
CDR3 DNA: TGCGCCAGCAGCCTACGACAGGGTATATGGTACACCTTC

clone size: many
J gene: TRBJ1-1
V gene: TRBV24-1
D gene: .
CDR3 protein: CASTAPGGNTEAFF
CDR3 DNA: TGTGCCTCTACAGCGCCCGGGGGGAACACTGAAGCTTTCTTT

clone size: many
J gene: TRBJ1-4
V gene: TRBV7-2
D gene: .
CDR3 protein: CASSVQGLNEKLFF
CDR3 DNA: TGTGCCAGCAGCGTACAGGGCCTTAATGAAAAACTGTTTTTT

clone size: many
J gene: TRBJ2-1
V gene: TRBV2
D gene: .
CDR3 protein: CASSDRGSYNEQFF
CDR3 DNA: TGTGCCAGCAGTGACCGGGGTTCCTACAATGAGCAGTTCTTC

clone size: many
J gene: TRBJ1-4
V gene: TRBV7-2
D gene: .
CDR3 protein: CASSPGTREKLFF
CDR3 DNA: TGTGCCAGCAGTCCTGGGACGAGGGAAAAACTGTTTTTT

clone size: many
J gene: TRBJ2-3
V gene: TRBV12-3/TRBV12-4
D gene: TRBD1
CDR3 protein: CASSLNTGTEKYF
CDR3 DNA: TGTGCCAGCAGTTTAAATACCGGGACAGAGAAGTATTTT

clone size: many
J gene: TRBJ1-5
V gene: TRBV7-2
D gene: TRBD1
CDR3 protein: CASSSPGQCTKPQHF
CDR3 DNA: TGTGCCAGCAGCTCTCCGGGACAGTGCACTAAGCCCCAGCATTTT

clone size: many
J gene: TRBJ2-7
V gene: TRBV3-1
D gene: .
CDR3 protein: CASSQVGAGLSYEQYF
CDR3 DNA: TGTGCCAGCAGCCAAGTAGGGGCAGGCCTCTCCTACGAGCAGTACTTC

clone size: many
J gene: TRBJ1-5
V gene: TRBV9
D gene: .
CDR3 protein: CASSVGTLNQPQHF
CDR3 DNA: TGTGCCAGCAGCGTGGGGACCCTCAATCAGCCCCAGCATTTT

clone size: many
J gene: TRBJ2-1
V gene: TRBV7-9
D gene: .
CDR3 protein: CASSLPLSNEQFF
CDR3 DNA: TGTGCCAGCAGCTTACCGCTCTCCAATGAGCAGTTCTTC

clone size: many
J gene: TRBJ1-4
V gene: TRBV20-1
D gene: .
CDR3 protein: CSASSGSGNEKLFF
CDR3 DNA: TGCAGTGCTAGCTCGGGGAGTGGTAATGAAAAACTGTTTTTT

clone size: many
J gene: TRBJ1-2
V gene: TRBV20-1
D gene: .
CDR3 protein: CSASRTDYGYTF
CDR3 DNA: TGCAGTGCTAGTAGGACGGACTATGGCTACACCTTC

clone size: many
J gene: TRBJ1-5
V gene: TRBV5-1
D gene: TRBD1
CDR3 protein: CASSKTGGGNQPQHF
CDR3 DNA: TGCGCCAGCAGCAAGACAGGGGGAGGCAATCAGCCCCAGCATTTT

clone size: many
J gene: TRBJ2-5
V gene: TRBV7-9
D gene: TRBD2
CDR3 protein: CASSFASASGHQETQYF
CDR3 DNA: TGTGCCAGCAGCTTTGCCTCGGCTAGCGGACATCAAGAGACCCAGTACTTC

clone size: few
J gene: TRBJ2-7
V gene: TRBV6-2/TRBV6-3
D gene: TRBD2
CDR3 protein: CASSYTASGAYEQYF
CDR3 DNA: TGTGCCAGCAGTTACACGGCTAGCGGGGCCTACGAGCAGTACTTC

clone size: many
J gene: TRBJ2-7
V gene: TRBV5-6
D gene: .
CDR3 protein: CASSLALSSYEQYF
CDR3 DNA: TGTGCCAGCAGCTTGGCCCTGAGCTCCTACGAGCAGTACTTC

clone size: .
J gene: TRBJ2-2
V gene: TRBV5-1
D gene: .
CDR3 protein: CASSLLQGGFPGELFF
CDR3 DNA: TGCGCCAGCAGCTTGCTTCAGGGAGGATTCCCCGGGGAGCTGTTTTTT

clone size: .
J gene: TRBJ2-7
V gene: TRBV28
D gene: TRBD1
CDR3 protein: CASSLFGTGGYEQYF
CDR3 DNA: TGTGCCAGCAGTTTATTTGGGACAGGGGGCTACGAGCAGTACTTC

clone size: many
J gene: TRBJ2-7
V gene: TRBV28
D gene: .
CDR3 protein: CASRLGATTYEQYF
CDR3 DNA: TGTGCCAGCAGACTAGGGGCCACAACGTACGAGCAGTACTTC

clone size: many
J gene: TRBJ2-4
V gene: TRBV20-1
D gene: .
CDR3 protein: CSAPGHQVAKNIQYF
CDR3 DNA: TGCAGTGCGCCGGGACACCAGGTTGCCAAAAACATTCAGTACTTC

clone size: many
J gene: TRBJ1-1
V gene: TRBV27
D gene: .
CDR3 protein: CATRGDTEAFF
CDR3 DNA: TGTGCCACCCGGGGGGACACTGAAGCTTTCTTT

clone size: many
J gene: TRBJ2-3
V gene: TRBV5-6
D gene: TRBD2
CDR3 protein: CASSWGGGFTDTQYF
CDR3 DNA: TGTGCCAGCAGTTGGGGCGGGGGATTCACAGATACGCAGTATTTT

clone size: .
J gene: TRBJ1-2
V gene: TRBV29-1
D gene: TRBD1
CDR3 protein: CSVEGSQGEVSGYTF
CDR3 DNA: TGCAGCGTTGAAGGGTCACAGGGGGAAGTCTCTGGCTACACCTTC

clone size: many
J gene: TRBJ2-3
V gene: TRBV20-1
D gene: .
CDR3 protein: CSARLSPEGDTQYF
CDR3 DNA: TGCAGTGCTAGACTCAGCCCGGAAGGAGATACGCAGTATTTT

clone size: many
J gene: TRBJ1-1
V gene: TRBV2
D gene: .
CDR3 protein: CASISTGPVGAFF
CDR3 DNA: TGTGCCAGCATTTCGACAGGCCCAGTTGGAGCTTTCTTT

clone size: many
J gene: TRBJ2-6
V gene: TRBV5-1
D gene: TRBD1
CDR3 protein: CASSQTGLSSGANVLTF
CDR3 DNA: TGCGCCAGCAGCCAGACAGGGCTAAGCTCTGGGGCCAACGTCCTGACTTTC

clone size: .
J gene: TRBJ2-7
V gene: TRBV20-1
D gene: .
CDR3 protein: CSTPGAGLYEQYF
CDR3 DNA: TGCAGTACTCCCGGGGCAGGTCTCTACGAGCAGTACTTC

clone size: many
J gene: TRBJ2-7
V gene: TRBV4-1
D gene: TRBD1
CDR3 protein: CASSLGTGGYYEQYF
CDR3 DNA: TGCGCCAGCAGCCTCGGGACAGGGGGCTACTACGAGCAGTACTTC

clone size: many
J gene: TRBJ1-1
V gene: TRBV6-5
D gene: .
CDR3 protein: CASSSRNEAFF
CDR3 DNA: TGTGCCAGCAGTAGTCGGAATGAAGCTTTCTTT

clone size: many
J gene: TRBJ2-7
V gene: TRBV12-3/TRBV12-4
D gene: .
CDR3 protein: CASSLASQGGLEQYF
CDR3 DNA: TGTGCCAGCAGTTTAGCGTCACAGGGAGGGCTCGAGCAGTACTTC

clone size: many
J gene: TRBJ1-5
V gene: TRBV19
D gene: .
CDR3 protein: CASTKDGGGQPQHF
CDR3 DNA: TGTGCCAGTACCAAAGACGGGGGCGGTCAGCCCCAGCATTTT

clone size: many
J gene: TRBJ2-5
V gene: TRBV12-3/TRBV12-4
D gene: TRBD2
CDR3 protein: CASSWTSEETQYF
CDR3 DNA: TGTGCCAGCAGCTGGACTAGCGAGGAGACCCAGTACTTC

clone size: many
J gene: TRBJ2-3
V gene: TRBV20-1
D gene: .
CDR3 protein: CSARDLGQASDTQYF
CDR3 DNA: TGCAGTGCTAGAGATCTCGGGCAGGCATCAGATACGCAGTATTTT

clone size: many
J gene: TRBJ2-3
V gene: TRBV5-1
D gene: TRBD2
CDR3 protein: CASSSSGLAGVTDTQYF
CDR3 DNA: TGCGCCAGCAGCTCCTCCGGACTAGCGGGGGTCACAGATACGCAGTATTTT

clone size: .
J gene: TRBJ2-2
V gene: TRBV16
D gene: TRBD2
CDR3 protein: CASGRRRESNTGELFF
CDR3 DNA: TGTGCCAGCGGCCGCAGGCGGGAGTCGAACACCGGGGAGCTGTTTTTT

clone size: many
J gene: TRBJ2-1
V gene: TRBV5-6
D gene: TRBD1
CDR3 protein: CASSLGQGNINEQFF
CDR3 DNA: TGTGCCAGCAGCTTGGGACAGGGTAATATTAATGAGCAGTTCTTC

clone size: many
J gene: TRBJ1-4
V gene: TRBV7-9
D gene: .
CDR3 protein: CASSLFGATNEKLFF
CDR3 DNA: TGTGCCAGCAGCTTATTCGGCGCAACTAATGAAAAACTGTTTTTT

clone size: many
J gene: TRBJ1-2
V gene: TRBV10-3
D gene: .
CDR3 protein: CAISEGTWRGYTF
CDR3 DNA: TGTGCCATCAGTGAGGGCACCTGGAGAGGCTACACCTTC

clone size: many
J gene: TRBJ2-7
V gene: TRBV28
D gene: .
CDR3 protein: CASSLRRSPSYEQYF
CDR3 DNA: TGTGCCAGCAGTTTACGCAGGAGCCCCTCCTACGAGCAGTACTTC

clone size: many
J gene: TRBJ1-5
V gene: TRBV6-1
D gene: TRBD1
CDR3 protein: CASSQTTGRGQPQHF
CDR3 DNA: TGTGCCAGCAGTCAAACGACAGGGAGGGGTCAGCCCCAGCATTTT

clone size: many
J gene: TRBJ1-5
V gene: TRBV7-9
D gene: .
CDR3 protein: CATQLAGSNQPQHF
CDR3 DNA: TGTGCCACCCAACTGGCGGGGAGCAATCAGCCCCAGCATTTT

clone size: many
J gene: TRBJ1-4
V gene: TRBV12-3/TRBV12-4
D gene: TRBD1
CDR3 protein: CASSLEGQETINEKLFF
CDR3 DNA: TGTGCCAGCAGTTTGGAGGGACAGGAGACTATTAATGAAAAACTGTTTTTT

clone size: many
J gene: TRBJ2-5
V gene: TRBV24-1
D gene: .
CDR3 protein: CATSDGRDQETQYF
CDR3 DNA: TGTGCCACCAGTGATGGCCGGGATCAAGAGACCCAGTACTTC

clone size: many
J gene: TRBJ2-3
V gene: TRBV20-1
D gene: TRBD2
CDR3 protein: CSARGSGGAADTQYF
CDR3 DNA: TGCAGTGCTAGAGGTAGCGGGGGGGCTGCAGATACGCAGTATTTT

clone size: many
J gene: TRBJ1-2
V gene: TRBV20-1
D gene: TRBD1
CDR3 protein: CSAPGQGVYGYTF
CDR3 DNA: TGCAGTGCTCCGGGACAGGGGGTATATGGCTACACCTTC

clone size: many
J gene: TRBJ1-5
V gene: TRBV15
D gene: TRBD1
CDR3 protein: CATSVTGGGYQPQHF
CDR3 DNA: TGTGCCACCAGTGTTACAGGGGGAGGATATCAGCCCCAGCATTTT

clone size: many
J gene: TRBJ1-1
V gene: TRBV5-1
D gene: .
CDR3 protein: CASSWGSSRMNTEAFF
CDR3 DNA: TGCGCCAGCAGCTGGGGGTCCAGCAGAATGAACACTGAAGCTTTCTTT

clone size: .
J gene: TRBJ2-1
V gene: TRBV5-1
D gene: .
CDR3 protein: CASSLEPGTGYVQFF
CDR3 DNA: TGCGCCAGCAGCTTGGAACCCGGGACGGGCTATGTGCAGTTCTTC

clone size: many
J gene: TRBJ1-1
V gene: TRBV10-3
D gene: .
CDR3 protein: CAISETDNTEAFF
CDR3 DNA: TGTGCCATCAGTGAAACAGACAACACTGAAGCTTTCTTT

clone size: .
J gene: TRBJ2-5
V gene: TRBV2
D gene: TRBD1
CDR3 protein: CASSDSGTGVWETQYF
CDR3 DNA: TGTGCCAGCAGTGACTCTGGGACAGGGGTTTGGGAGACCCAGTACTTC